The clone carrying this T cell receptor (beta chain) was seen more than once but under ten times. The antigen is not known. Expressed TCRB transcripts got sequenced, as all isolated RNA was reverse transcribed. Method: immunoSEQ multiplex PCR; TCRdb's copy keeps in-frame clones and lacks some. Found here are approximately 340,000 clones, over 13% of them singletons; the top ten hold around 0.02%. The CDR3 is 14 amino acids. Trimming pared 1 base from V and 1 base from J, leaving 7 bases between. Germline lookup yields CDR1 LNHNV and CDR2 YYDKDF (reference sequence). The data stem from a study of beta chain features in type 1 diabetes. Notes on the study in general: Type 1 diabetes patients had TCRB CDR3s that were shorter (moderately but significantly so) in all four CD4+ subsets.

V and J are TRBV15 and TRBJ2-5, with no clear D. This TCR was recovered from a young woman in good health. Material: naive CD4+ T cells from blood. The CDR3 protein is CATSRVGSQETQYF. CDR3 bases: TGTGCCACCAGCAGAGTGGGCAGCCAAGAGACCCAGTACTTC.